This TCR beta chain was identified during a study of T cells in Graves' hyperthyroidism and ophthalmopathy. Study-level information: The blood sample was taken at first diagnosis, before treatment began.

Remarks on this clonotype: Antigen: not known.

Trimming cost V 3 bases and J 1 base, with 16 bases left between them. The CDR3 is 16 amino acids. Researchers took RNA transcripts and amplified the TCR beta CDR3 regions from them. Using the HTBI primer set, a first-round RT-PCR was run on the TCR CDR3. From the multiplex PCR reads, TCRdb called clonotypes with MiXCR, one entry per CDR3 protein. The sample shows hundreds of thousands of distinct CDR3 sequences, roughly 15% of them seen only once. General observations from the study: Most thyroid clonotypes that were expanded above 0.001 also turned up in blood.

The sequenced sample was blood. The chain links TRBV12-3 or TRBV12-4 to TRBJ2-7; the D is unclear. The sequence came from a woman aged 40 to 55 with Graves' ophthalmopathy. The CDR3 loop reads CASSFYGGDISYEQYF. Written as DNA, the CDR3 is TGTGCCAGCAGTTTCTACGGTGGAGACATTTCCTACGAGCAGTACTTC.